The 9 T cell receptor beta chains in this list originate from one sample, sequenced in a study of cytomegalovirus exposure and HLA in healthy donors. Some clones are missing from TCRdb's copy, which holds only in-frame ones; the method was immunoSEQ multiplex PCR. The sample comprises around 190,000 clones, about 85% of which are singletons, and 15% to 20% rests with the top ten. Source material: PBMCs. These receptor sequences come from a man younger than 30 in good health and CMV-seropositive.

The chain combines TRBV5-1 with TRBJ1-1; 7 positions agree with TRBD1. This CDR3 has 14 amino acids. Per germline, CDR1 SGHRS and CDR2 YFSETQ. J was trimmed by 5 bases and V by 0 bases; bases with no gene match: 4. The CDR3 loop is CASSLGQGRTEAFF. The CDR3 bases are TGCGCCAGCAGCTTGGGACAGGGCCGGACTGAAGCTTTCTTT.

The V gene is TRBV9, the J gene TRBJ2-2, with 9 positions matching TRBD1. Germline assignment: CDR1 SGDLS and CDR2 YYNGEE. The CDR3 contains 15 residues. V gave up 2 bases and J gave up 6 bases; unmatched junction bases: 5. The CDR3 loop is CASSVGTGSAGELFF. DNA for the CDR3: TGTGCCAGCAGCGTTGGGACAGGGTCGGCCGGGGAGCTGTTTTTT.

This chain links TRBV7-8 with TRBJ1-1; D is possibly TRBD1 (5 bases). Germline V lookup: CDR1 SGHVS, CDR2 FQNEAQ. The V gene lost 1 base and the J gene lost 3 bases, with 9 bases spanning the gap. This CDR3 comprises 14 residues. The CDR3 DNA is TGTGCCAGCAGCTTAGAGGGGCATGACACTGAAGCTTTCTTT. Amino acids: CASSLEGHDTEAFF.

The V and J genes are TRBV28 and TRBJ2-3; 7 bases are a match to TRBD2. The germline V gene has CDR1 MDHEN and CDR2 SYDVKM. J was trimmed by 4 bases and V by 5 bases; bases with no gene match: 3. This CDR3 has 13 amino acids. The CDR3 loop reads CASSRGVSDTQYF. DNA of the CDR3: TGTGCCAGCAGTCGGGGGGTCTCAGATACGCAGTATTTT. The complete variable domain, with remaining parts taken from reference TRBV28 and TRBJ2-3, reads DVKVTQSSRYLVKRTGEKVFLECVQDMDHENMFWYRQDPGLGLRLIYFSYDVKMKEKGDIPEGYSVSREKKERFSLILESASTNQTSMYLCASSRGVSDTQYFGPGTRLTVL.

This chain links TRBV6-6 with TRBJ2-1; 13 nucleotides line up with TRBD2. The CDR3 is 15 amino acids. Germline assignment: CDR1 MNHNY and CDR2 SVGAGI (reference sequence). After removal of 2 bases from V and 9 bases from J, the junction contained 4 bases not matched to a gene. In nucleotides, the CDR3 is TGTGCCAGCAGTTACACTAGCGGGGGGGCCACTGAGCAGTTCTTC. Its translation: CASSYTSGGATEQFF.

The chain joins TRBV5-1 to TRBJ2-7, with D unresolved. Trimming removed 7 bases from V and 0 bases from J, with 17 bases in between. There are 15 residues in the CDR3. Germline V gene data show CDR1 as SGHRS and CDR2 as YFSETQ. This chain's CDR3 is CASGQSHFSSYEQYF. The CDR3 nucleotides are TGCGCCAGCGGCCAGTCCCATTTCTCCTCCTACGAGCAGTACTTC.

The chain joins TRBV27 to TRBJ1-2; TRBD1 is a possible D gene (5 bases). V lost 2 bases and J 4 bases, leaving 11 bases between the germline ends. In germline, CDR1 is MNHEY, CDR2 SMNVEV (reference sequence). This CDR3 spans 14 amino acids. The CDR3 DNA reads TGTGCCAGCAGTTTAAGGGGAGGTGGCTATGGCTACACCTTC. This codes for CASSLRGGGYGYTF.

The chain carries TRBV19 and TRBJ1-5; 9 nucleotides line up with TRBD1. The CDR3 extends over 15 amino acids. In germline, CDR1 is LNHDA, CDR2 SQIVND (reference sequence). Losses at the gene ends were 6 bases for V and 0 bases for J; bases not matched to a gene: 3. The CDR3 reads CASSDRGYSNQPQHF. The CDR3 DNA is TGTGCCAGTAGCGACAGGGGGTATAGCAATCAGCCCCAGCATTTT.

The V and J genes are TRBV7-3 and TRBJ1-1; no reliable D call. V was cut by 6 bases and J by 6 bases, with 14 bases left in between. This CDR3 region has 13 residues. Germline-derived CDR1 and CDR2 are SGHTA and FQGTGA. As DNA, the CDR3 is TGTGCCAGCAGTCCCACGGGGTCCGCTGAAGCTTTCTTT. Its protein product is CASSPTGSAEAFF.